The sequence of this T cell receptor (beta chain) was determined in a study of human T cells and chemical hapten exposure. TCRdb itself ran the RACE reads through MiXCR, one entry per CDR3 protein. Here the sample spans 80,000 to 95,000 distinct CDR3 sequences, 11% being singletons. Time point indicated: patch test 2, 6 weeks after DPC sensitization. Treatment defined: therapeutic diphenylcyclopropenone sensitization with weekly scalp DPC. The length of the CDR3 is 14 residues. Germline V gives CDR1 LNHDA, CDR2 SQIVND (reference sequence). Trimming pared 6 bases from V and 1 base from J, leaving 12 bases between.

Source: whole blood, taken in connection with sensitization to the hapten diphenylcyclopropenone (DPC). The J gene is TRBJ1-2, the V gene TRBV19; unclear D gene. The sequence was collected from a man in his forties with alopecia areata. Some clones in this sample may be carry-over from other donors' samples. The CDR3 protein is CASRELQLNYGYTF. The CDR3 region has the DNA TGTGCCAGTAGGGAGTTACAGCTTAACTATGGCTACACCTTC.